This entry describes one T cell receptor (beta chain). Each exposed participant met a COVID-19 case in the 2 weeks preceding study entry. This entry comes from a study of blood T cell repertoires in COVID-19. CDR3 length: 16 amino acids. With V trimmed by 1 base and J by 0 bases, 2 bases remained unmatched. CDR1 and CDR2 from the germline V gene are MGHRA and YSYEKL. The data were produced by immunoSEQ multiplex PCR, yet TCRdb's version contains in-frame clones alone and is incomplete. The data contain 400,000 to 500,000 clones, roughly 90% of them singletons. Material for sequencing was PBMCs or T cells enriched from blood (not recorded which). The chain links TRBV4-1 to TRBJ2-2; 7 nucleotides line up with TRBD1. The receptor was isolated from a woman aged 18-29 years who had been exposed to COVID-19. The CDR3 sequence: CASSQGQGTNTGELFF. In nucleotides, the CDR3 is TGCGCCAGCAGCCAAGGACAGGGAACGAACACCGGGGAGCTGTTTTTT.